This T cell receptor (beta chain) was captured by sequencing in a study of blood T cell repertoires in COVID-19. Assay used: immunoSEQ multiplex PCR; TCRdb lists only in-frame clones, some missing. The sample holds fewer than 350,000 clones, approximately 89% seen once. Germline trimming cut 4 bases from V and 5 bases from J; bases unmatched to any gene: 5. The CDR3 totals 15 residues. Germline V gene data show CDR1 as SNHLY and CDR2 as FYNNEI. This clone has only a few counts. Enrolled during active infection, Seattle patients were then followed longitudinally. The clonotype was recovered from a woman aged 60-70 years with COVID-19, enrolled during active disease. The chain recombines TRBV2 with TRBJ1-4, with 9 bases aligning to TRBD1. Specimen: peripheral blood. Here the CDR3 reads CASSGNRGPNEKLFF. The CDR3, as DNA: TGTGCCAGCAGTGGTAACAGGGGGCCAAATGAAAAACTGTTTTTT.